The clone carrying this T cell receptor beta chain has only a few counts. The antigen is not known. The sample comes from a study of early T cells in non-severe SARS-CoV-2 infection. Study observations and caveats: Using VDJdb, the matching emphasized anti-spike CD8 responses while missing private and CD4 specificities.

In TCRdb, the 5' RACE reads were re-called with MiXCR into one record per CDR3 protein. The sample lists roughly 70,000 distinct CDR3 sequences, around 18% occurring once. The V and J ends lost 6 bases and 7 bases, in that order; junction bases with no gene match: 8. The CDR3 is made up of 16 amino acids. Per the germline V gene, CDR1 is SGHNT and CDR2 is YENEEA. The sequenced sample was whole blood, obtained at baseline. This sequence joins TRBV11-3 and TRBJ2-2; 13 bases are shared with TRBD2. This clonotype was sampled from an adult who was a healthcare worker with PCR-confirmed SARS-CoV-2 infection or an uninfected control (not recorded which). The CDR3 DNA follows: TGTGCCAGCAGTTCGGTCGGGACTAGCGGGGACGGGGAGCTGTTTTTT. Translation gives CASSSVGTSGDGELFF.